Shown below are 20 T cell receptor beta chains from a single sample sequenced in a study of blood T cell repertoires in COVID-19. Sequencing was performed with immunoSEQ multiplex PCR; in TCRdb, only in-frame clones are kept and a portion is missing. In the table there are 200,000 to 250,000 clones, more than 75% of which are singletons. Sequences were obtained from PBMCs or T cells enriched from blood (not recorded which). The receptors were sampled from a man aged 35-49 years who had recovered from COVID-19.

The rearrangement joins TRBV3-1 (or the pseudogene TRBV3-2) to TRBJ1-5; TRBD1 matches 7 bases. The CDR3 contains 16 residues. The ends lost 4 bases at V and 0 bases at J; junction bases unmatched: 6. Germline V gives CDR1 LGHDT, CDR2 YNNKEL (reference sequence). The CDR3 reads CASSRGTAYSNQPQHF. The CDR3, as DNA: TGTGCCAGCAGCCGAGGGACAGCTTATAGCAATCAGCCCCAGCATTTT.

This sequence joins TRBV2 and TRBJ1-1; the D is unclear. The germline V gene encodes CDR1 SNHLY and CDR2 FYNNEI. CDR3 length equals 13 residues. V was clipped by 6 bases and J by 2 bases, with 10 bases between them. In DNA form, the CDR3 reads TGTGCCAGCAGCGAACAGTTTAACACTGAAGCTTTCTTT. Its protein is CASSEQFNTEAFF. The complete variable domain, with remaining parts taken from reference TRBV2 and TRBJ1-1, reads EPEVTQTPSHQVTQMGQEVILRCVPISNHLYFYWYRQILGQKVEFLVSFYNNEISEKSEIFDDQFSVERPDGSNFTLKIRSTKLEDSAMYFCASSEQFNTEAFFGQGTRLTVV.

J is TRBJ2-3 and V is TRBV4-2; 12 bases agree with TRBD2. The CDR3 is made up of 20 amino acids. The trim removed 0 bases at V and 2 bases at J, leaving 12 bases unmatched. The germline gives CDR1 LGHNA, CDR2 YNFKEQ. Here the CDR3 reads CASSQDPSGGAGVNTDTQYF. The CDR3 coding sequence is TGTGCCAGCAGCCAAGATCCTAGCGGGGGGGCCGGGGTCAACACAGATACGCAGTATTTT.

The CDR3 DNA follows: TGTGCCAGCAGTGAAGCAGCCACAGGGGTGCAAGAGACCCAGTACTTC. It specifies CASSEAATGVQETQYF. J is TRBJ2-5 and V is TRBV2; 7 bases are shared with TRBD1. This CDR3 is built from 16 residues. Germline trimming cut 0 bases from V and 2 bases from J; bases unmatched to any gene: 6. Looked up from germline, CDR1 is SNHLY and CDR2 is FYNNEI.

The CDR3 is CASSGQSGNTIYF. The CDR3 DNA follows: TGTGCCAGTAGCGGACAAAGCGGAAACACCATATATTTT. V is TRBV19 and J is TRBJ1-3, with D perhaps matching TRBD1 (5 bases). CDR3 size: 13 residues. CDR1 LNHDA and CDR2 SQIVND come from the germline V gene (reference sequence). With 6 bases removed from V and 4 bases from J, the gap between germline ends came to 10 bases.

The chain couples TRBV24-1 to TRBJ2-1, with D perhaps matching TRBD2 (6 bases). The CDR3 totals 14 residues. Trimming removed 3 bases at V and 4 bases at J, with 9 bases between. In germline, CDR1 is KGHDR, CDR2 SFDVKD. CDR3 residues: CATSDPGTYNEQFF. For the CDR3, the DNA is TGTGCCACCAGTGATCCCGGGACTTACAATGAGCAGTTCTTC.

J is TRBJ1-1 and V is TRBV11-2, with 7 bases lining up with TRBD1. This CDR3 comprises 15 residues. Germline trimming cut 5 bases from V and 0 bases from J; bases unmatched to any gene: 6. In germline, CDR1 is SGHAT, CDR2 FQNNGV. The CDR3 DNA reads as TGTGCCAGCAGCCCGAGAACAGGGGTGAACACTGAAGCTTTCTTT. Translated: CASSPRTGVNTEAFF.

The chain combines TRBV5-1 with TRBJ2-3; TRBD2 matches at 10 bases. Per germline, CDR1 SGHRS and CDR2 YFSETQ. The CDR3 runs to 16 residues. The J segment lost 0 bases and the V segment lost 1 base, leaving 2 bases of the junction unmatched. In DNA, the CDR3 is TGCGCCAGCAGCTTGAGCGGGAGGGCTAGCACAGATACGCAGTATTTT. Encoded protein: CASSLSGRASTDTQYF.

V and J are TRBV3-1 (or the pseudogene TRBV3-2) and TRBJ1-2; D is undetermined. The CDR3 runs 11 residues. The germline V gene has CDR1 LGHDT and CDR2 YNNKEL (reference sequence). Trimming shortened V by 3 bases and J by 13 bases, and 12 bases separated the two germline ends. CDR3 sequence (DNA): TGTGCCAGCAGCCAGAGAGATGCGCCCACCTTC. It encodes CASSQRDAPTF.

V and J are TRBV29-1 and TRBJ2-1; 8 bases match TRBD1. CDR1 and CDR2 (germline): SQVTM, ANQGSEA. The CDR3 runs 16 residues. V lost 0 bases and J lost 3; bases outside the gene matches: 7. The CDR3 DNA reads as TGCAGCGTTGAAGAGTTCGGGACAGGCTTCTACAATGAGCAGTTCTTC. As protein: CSVEEFGTGFYNEQFF.

On this clone: One junction end does not reproduce the germline sequence, and a read error may be involved. The chain couples TRBV7-7 to TRBJ2-1; TRBD1 matches at 8 bases. Germline CDR1 reads SSHAT; CDR2 reads FNYEAQ (reference sequence). The CDR3 is made up of 15 amino acids. CDR3 region: CASSLAGGARNEQFF. The DNA of the CDR3 is TGTGCTAGCAGCTTGGCAGGGGGCGCAAGGAATGAGCAGTTCTTC.

The sample holds one count of this clone. This rearrangement joins TRBV12-3 or TRBV12-4 to TRBJ1-2; TRBD1 is a possible D gene (5 bases). The CDR3 is 13 amino acids. V was clipped by 3 bases and J by 4 bases, with 9 bases between them. The CDR3 is CASSFLQGYGYTF. The CDR3 DNA follows: TGTGCCAGCAGTTTCCTGCAGGGCTATGGCTACACCTTC.

The chain employs TRBV6-5 and TRBJ1-2; the match to TRBD1 covers 8 bases. The J segment lost 4 bases and the V segment lost 6 bases, leaving 7 bases of the junction unmatched. The CDR3 sequence is 14 residues long. CDR1 and CDR2 from the germline V gene are MNHEY and SVGAGI. The CDR3 nucleotides read TGTGCCAGCAGGGAGACAGGGGCGGGCTATGGCTACACCTTC. Translated, it gives CASRETGAGYGYTF.

This chain links TRBV5-1 with TRBJ2-1; 11 positions agree with TRBD2. Germline CDR1 is SGHRS and CDR2 is YFSETQ. The CDR3 runs to 15 residues. V shed 0 bases and J 10 bases; nucleotides not matched to a gene: 6. Written as DNA, the CDR3 is TGCGCCAGCAGCTTGGGTACTAGCGGGGGAGGAGAGCAGTTCTTC. Protein: CASSLGTSGGGEQFF.

V and J are TRBV28 and TRBJ2-1, with D perhaps matching TRBD2 (5 bases). The V gene lost 2 bases and the J gene lost 12 bases, with 17 bases spanning the gap. This CDR3 has 14 residues. CDR1 is MDHEN and CDR2 is SYDVKM in the germline V gene. The CDR3 DNA is TGTGCCAGCAGTTTAACCCGAGGGTTTGCGTCGCAGTTCTTC. Translation gives CASSLTRGFASQFF. The variable domain in full, completed from reference TRBV28 and TRBJ2-1, reads DVKVTQSSRYLVKRTGEKVFLECVQDMDHENMFWYRQDPGLGLRLIYFSYDVKMKEKGDIPEGYSVSREKKERFSLILESASTNQTSMYLCASSLTRGFASQFFGPGTRLTVL.

The chain has TRBV6-5 and TRBJ2-1; 9 bases agree with TRBD1. The germline V gene encodes CDR1 MNHEY and CDR2 SVGAGI. Trimming removed 6 bases from V and 7 bases from J; junction bases left unmatched: 7. This CDR3 comprises 14 residues. The CDR3 nucleotides are TGTGCCAGCAGAAAAAGGACAGGGGAAAATGAGCAGTTCTTC. The encoded protein is CASRKRTGENEQFF.

The chain carries TRBV7-2 and TRBJ2-5; TRBD2 might be the D (5 bases). This CDR3 region has 14 residues. Germline V gene data show CDR1 as SGHTA and CDR2 as FQGNSA. V was shortened by 2 bases and J by 2 bases, with 9 bases between the two germline ends. The DNA of the CDR3 is TGTGCCAGCAGCTTAACCGGGGTTCAAGAGACCCAGTACTTC. Encoded protein: CASSLTGVQETQYF.

This clone was counted once. The chain links TRBV19 to TRBJ2-3, with D possibly TRBD2 on 6 matching bases. Germline V gives CDR1 LNHDA, CDR2 SQIVND (reference sequence). The V end lost 1 base, the J end lost 0 bases, and 11 bases lay between the germline ends. The CDR3 is 16 amino acids. CDR3 amino acids: CASSIASATSTDTQYF. The CDR3 nucleotides are TGTGCCAGTAGTATAGCTAGCGCCACTAGCACAGATACGCAGTATTTT.

The chain carries TRBV27 and TRBJ1-3; D remains unclear. The CDR3 consists of 17 residues. From germline, CDR1 is MNHEY and CDR2 SMNVEV (reference sequence). Trimming pared 5 bases from V and 4 bases from J, leaving 21 bases between. The CDR3: CASSLWAGNTPGNTIYF. For the CDR3, the DNA is TGTGCCAGCAGTCTTTGGGCGGGAAATACTCCCGGAAACACCATATATTTT.

J is TRBJ1-3 and V is TRBV5-1, with TRBD1 matching over 9 bases. The CDR3 sequence is 15 residues long. V was pared by 0 bases and J by 6 bases, with 4 bases of the junction left unmatched. CDR1 and CDR2 (germline): SGHRS, YFSETQ. The CDR3 loop reads CASSLEGQGTNTIYF. In DNA form, the CDR3 reads TGCGCCAGCAGCTTGGAGGGACAGGGAACAAACACCATATATTTT.